Following are 31 T cell receptor beta chains from one sample sequenced in a study of blood T cell repertoires in COVID-19. The protocol was immunoSEQ multiplex PCR, while the TCRdb copy is restricted to in-frame clones and leaves out a portion. The repertoire holds about 29,000 clones, about three quarters seen once, with 7.8% in the top ten. The sequencing input was peripheral blood. These receptors were collected from a woman aged 70-85 years with active or convalescent COVID-19.

Worth noting for this clone: One junction end disagrees with the germline gene, perhaps due to a read error. The V and J genes are TRBV7-7 and TRBJ2-1; D unresolved. Germline CDR1 SSHAT, CDR2 FNYEAQ (reference sequence). This CDR3 contains 13 residues. This chain's CDR3 is CASSTSHYNEQFF. CDR3 nucleotide sequence: TGTGCTAGCAGCACCAGTCACTACAATGAGCAGTTCTTC.

This clone was seen a handful of times. For the CDR3, the DNA is TGTGCCAGCAGTGGGGGGACAGGGGACACCGGGGAGCTGTTTTTT. This codes for CASSGGTGDTGELFF. J is TRBJ2-2 and V is TRBV28; TRBD1 matches 10 bases. Germline V lookup: CDR1 MDHEN, CDR2 SYDVKM. This CDR3 comprises 15 residues. J was trimmed by 3 bases and V by 5 bases; bases with no gene match: 3.

V gene TRBV30 combines with J gene TRBJ1-2; no firm D call. The CDR3 is 13 amino acids. Germline values: CDR1 GTSNPN, CDR2 SVGIG (reference sequence). V lost 4 bases to trimming and J lost 6 bases, with 15 bases between them. CDR3 sequence reads: CAWNLQTRDGYTF. The DNA for the CDR3 is TGTGCCTGGAACTTGCAGACTAGGGATGGCTACACCTTC.

V gene TRBV7-9 combines with J gene TRBJ1-1; maybe TRBD1 (5 bases). The CDR3 spans 17 residues. The germline V gene encodes CDR1 SEHNR and CDR2 FQNEAQ (reference sequence). V was trimmed by 5 bases and J by 3 bases, leaving 22 bases between them. CDR3 DNA sequence: TGTGCCAGCAGCGTTAGACCTTTAGGGCGGGGACACACTGAAGCTTTCTTT. This codes for CASSVRPLGRGHTEAFF.

V and J are TRBV7-2 and TRBJ1-1; D is unresolved. This CDR3 has 13 residues. Germline V lookup: CDR1 SGHTA, CDR2 FQGNSA. Trimming left V 4 bases short and J 0 bases short, with 6 bases between. CDR3 DNA sequence: TGTGCCAGCAGCTCTGGAGTGAACACTGAAGCTTTCTTT. Translating gives CASSSGVNTEAFF.

On this clone: At the DNA level, this CDR3 is encoded by other sequences in the same sample as well. This chain joins TRBV28 and TRBJ1-4, with 8 bases that match TRBD1. Germline values: CDR1 MDHEN, CDR2 SYDVKM. The CDR3 totals 14 residues. The ends lost 6 bases at V and 8 bases at J; junction bases unmatched: 8. The CDR3 DNA reads as TGTGCCAGCAGCCTAGACAGGGGTGGAGAAAAACTGTTTTTT. Translation gives CASSLDRGGEKLFF.

This rearrangement joins TRBV10-2 to TRBJ2-5; tentative D call: TRBD2 (5 bases). Per the germline V gene, CDR1 is WSHSY and CDR2 is SAAADI. The CDR3 sequence is 12 residues long. Deletions cut 7 bases from V and 5 bases from J, with 11 bases between. The CDR3: CASTPAGETQYF. The CDR3 nucleotides read TGCGCCAGCACCCCGGCGGGCGAGACCCAGTACTTC.

The gene calls are TRBV28 and TRBJ2-7; 8 nucleotides line up with TRBD1. Germline trimming cut 8 bases from V and 4 bases from J; bases unmatched to any gene: 10. The CDR3 is 14 residues long. Germline loops: CDR1 MDHEN, CDR2 SYDVKM. This CDR3 reads CASGYTGQAYEQYF. CDR3 bases: TGTGCCAGCGGTTATACGGGACAGGCGTACGAGCAGTACTTC. Supplemented by reference TRBV28 and TRBJ2-7, the full variable domain reads DVKVTQSSRYLVKRTGEKVFLECVQDMDHENMFWYRQDPGLGLRLIYFSYDVKMKEKGDIPEGYSVSREKKERFSLILESASTNQTSMYLCASGYTGQAYEQYFGPGTRLTVT.

On this clone: The same CDR3 arises from other DNA sequences in this sample as well. The chain recombines TRBV19 with TRBJ1-5; 8 bases fit TRBD1. The V gene end was trimmed by 4 bases and the J gene end by 7 bases; junction bases not matched to a gene: 6. CDR1 LNHDA and CDR2 SQIVND come from the germline V gene (reference sequence). This CDR3 is built from 14 residues. The CDR3 protein is CASSTGQVGQPQHF. The CDR3 region has the DNA TGTGCCAGTAGTACGGGACAGGTGGGACAGCCCCAGCATTTT.

The chain links TRBV5-5 to TRBJ2-3, with D maybe TRBD2 (6 bases). The CDR3 length is 15 residues. Per the germline V gene, CDR1 is SGHKS and CDR2 is YYEKEE (reference sequence). Trimming left V 6 bases short and J 6 bases short, with 20 bases between. The CDR3 region is CASTRGGAGGDTQYF. The CDR3 DNA follows: TGTGCCAGCACCCGAGGCGGAGCCGGAGGGGATACGCAGTATTTT.

The chain employs TRBV5-1 and TRBJ2-7, with D possibly matching TRBD2 (5 bases). Germline V CDR1 and CDR2: SGHRS, YFSETQ. The CDR3 runs to 13 residues. The V end was cut by 4 bases, the J end by 5 bases, with 13 bases between. This chain's CDR3 is CASSPGRVHEQYF. The CDR3 DNA reads as TGCGCCAGCAGCCCGGGAAGAGTCCACGAGCAGTACTTC.

This clone showed up just a few times. The rearrangement links TRBV18 to TRBJ2-3; D perhaps matches TRBD1 (5 bases). V was trimmed by 1 base and J by 3 bases, leaving 17 bases between them. Germline assignment: CDR1 KGHSH and CDR2 LQKENI. This CDR3 spans 17 amino acids. In DNA, the CDR3 is TGTGCCAGCTCACCACTGCAGGGAAGAACGGCGACAGATACGCAGTATTTT. This translates into CASSPLQGRTATDTQYF.

The chain joins TRBV19 to TRBJ1-2; D unclear. Germline CDR1 and CDR2: LNHDA and SQIVND (reference sequence). Trimming stripped 2 bases from V and 1 base from J, with 11 bases between. The CDR3 is 15 amino acids. CDR3 nucleotide sequence: TGTGCCAGTAGTATAAGGAGGGAAGATAACTATGGCTACACCTTC. Protein: CASSIRREDNYGYTF.

The chain links TRBV30 to TRBJ2-7; TRBD2 is a possible D gene (5 bases). The CDR3 covers 13 residues. Germline loops: CDR1 GTSNPN, CDR2 SVGIG (reference sequence). The CDR3 DNA sequence: TGTGCTCGGAGTTCAGGAGGCCCCTACGAGCAGTACTTC. It specifies CARSSGGPYEQYF.

This clone has a single count. The genes are TRBV28 and TRBJ1-5, with TRBD1 matching over 8 bases. The junction had 8 bases not matched to a gene; V was cut back by 4 bases and J by 6 bases. CDR1 and CDR2 from the germline V gene are MDHEN and SYDVKM. CDR3 length equals 15 residues. The CDR3 DNA reads TGTGCCAGCAGTTGGACAGGGAGAGTAACTCAGCCCCAGCATTTT. Translated: CASSWTGRVTQPQHF.

The J gene is TRBJ1-5, the V gene TRBV6-5; 8 bases map to TRBD1. The length of the CDR3 is 14 residues. Germline values: CDR1 MNHEY, CDR2 SVGAGI. V gave up 7 bases and J gave up 5 bases; unmatched junction bases: 7. The chain's CDR3 is CASNPRQGYQPQHF. CDR3 DNA: TGTGCCAGCAATCCGCGACAGGGGTATCAGCCCCAGCATTTT.

The V gene is TRBV11-3, the J gene TRBJ1-3, with 10 bases matching TRBD1. The CDR3 covers 18 residues. The J segment lost 5 bases and the V segment lost 0 bases, leaving 10 bases of the junction unmatched. Germline lookup yields CDR1 SGHNT and CDR2 YENEEA. CDR3 nucleotide sequence: TGTGCCAGCAGCTTAGATAGGGGTATGACAGGGGGCAGAAACACCATATATTTT. Translating it yields CASSLDRGMTGGRNTIYF.

In regard to this clone: The sample has other DNA sequences that encode this CDR3 too. This chain joins TRBV3-1 (or the pseudogene TRBV3-2) and TRBJ2-5, with 16 positions matching TRBD2. CDR1 and CDR2 (germline): LGHDT, YNNKEL (reference sequence). V lost 3 bases to trimming and J lost 2 bases; unmatched junction nucleotides: 0. The CDR3 loop spans 16 amino acids. CDR3 amino acids: CASSQGLAGGQETQYF. The DNA for the CDR3 is TGTGCCAGCAGCCAGGGACTAGCGGGGGGGCAAGAGACCCAGTACTTC.

This clone has more than one count but fewer than ten. The chain is built from TRBV5-1 and TRBJ2-6; TRBD1 aligns across 7 bases. This CDR3 is built from 16 residues. In germline, CDR1 is SGHRS, CDR2 YFSETQ. The J segment lost 1 base and the V segment lost 4 bases, leaving 5 bases of the junction unmatched. The CDR3 protein is CASSATGVSGANVLTF. The CDR3 nucleotides read TGCGCCAGCAGCGCCACAGGGGTATCTGGGGCCAACGTCCTGACTTTC.

Only a few counts were recorded for this clone. V and J are TRBV6-2 or TRBV6-3 and TRBJ2-3, with 8 bases that match TRBD1. The CDR3 sequence is 17 residues long. V lost 1 base and J lost 2; bases outside the gene matches: 8. CDR1 and CDR2 (germline): MNHEY, SVGEGT. CDR3 bases: TGTGCCAGCAGTTACTTGGGGGGACAGGTAGCCACAGATACGCAGTATTTT. This encodes CASSYLGGQVATDTQYF.

The CDR3 DNA reads as TGTGCCAGCTCACTGGACAGGGCTTCCTACGAGCAGTACTTC. It encodes CASSLDRASYEQYF. J is TRBJ2-7 and V is TRBV18; TRBD1 matches at 8 bases. J gave up 1 base and V 4 bases, and 3 bases lay outside the gene matches. The CDR3 is 14 amino acids. Germline CDR1 and CDR2: KGHSH and LQKENI.

The chain uses TRBV6-2 or TRBV6-3 and TRBJ1-2; D unclear. The CDR3 runs to 15 residues. Germline CDR1 and CDR2: MNHEY and SVGEGT. Between the trimmed V and J ends, which lost 3 bases and 1 base, there was a span of 12 bases. CDR3 sequence (DNA): TGTGCCAGCAGTTATGGTCCTGCGATTAACTATGGCTACACCTTC. It is translated as CASSYGPAINYGYTF.

This chain joins TRBV19 and TRBJ1-5, with 10 bases fitting TRBD1. The CDR3 length is 16 residues. Germline loops: CDR1 LNHDA, CDR2 SQIVND (reference sequence). V gave up 3 bases and J gave up 3 bases; unmatched junction bases: 5. The CDR3 DNA is TGTGCCAGTAGTATGAGGGACAGGGGAGACAATCAGCCCCAGCATTTT. Translation: CASSMRDRGDNQPQHF.

This rearrangement joins TRBV5-1 to TRBJ1-3, with D possibly being TRBD1 (5 bases). The CDR3 runs to 12 residues. Germline assignment: CDR1 SGHRS and CDR2 YFSETQ. Trimming removed 4 bases from V and 7 bases from J, with 9 bases in between. The CDR3 DNA sequence: TGCGCCAGCAGCACTTCAGGGAACACCATATATTTT. Amino acids: CASSTSGNTIYF.

The V call is TRBV14, the J call TRBJ1-1, with a tentative D call TRBD1 (5 bases). Deletions cut 5 bases from V and 1 base from J, with 11 bases between. The CDR3 consists of 14 residues. Germline CDR1 reads SGHDN; CDR2 reads FVKESK. CDR3 DNA: TGTGCCAGCAGCATACACCAGGGGAACACTGAAGCTTTCTTT. Amino acids: CASSIHQGNTEAFF. Looking up the rest from reference TRBV14 and TRBJ1-1 gives the full variable domain: EAGVTQFPSHSVIEKGQTVTLRCDPISGHDNLYWYRRVMGKEIKFLLHFVKESKQDESGMPNNRFLAERTGGTYSTLKVQPAELEDSGVYFCASSIHQGNTEAFFGQGTRLTVV.

The chain has TRBV19 and TRBJ2-2, with D tentatively TRBD1 (6 bases). The CDR3 is 13 residues long. V was clipped by 6 bases and J by 3 bases, with 8 bases between them. The germline gives CDR1 LNHDA, CDR2 SQIVND (reference sequence). CDR3 bases: TGTGCCAGTAGAACAGGGTACACCGGGGAGCTGTTTTTT. Protein: CASRTGYTGELFF.

This sequence joins TRBV19 and TRBJ2-1, with 9 positions matching TRBD2. From germline, CDR1 is LNHDA and CDR2 SQIVND (reference sequence). The CDR3 extends over 17 amino acids. The trim removed 2 bases at V and 3 bases at J, leaving 8 bases unmatched. CDR3 nucleotide sequence: TGTGCCAGTAGTATAAATAAGCGGGAGGCTTTCTACAATGAGCAGTTCTTC. It codes for CASSINKREAFYNEQFF. The variable domain in full, with the rest retrieved from reference TRBV19 and TRBJ2-1, is DGGITQSPKYLFRKEGQNVTLSCEQNLNHDAMYWYRQDPGQGLRLIYYSQIVNDFQKGDIAEGYSVSREKKESFPLTVTSAQKNPTAFYLCASSINKREAFYNEQFFGPGTRLTVL.

V is TRBV5-6 and J is TRBJ2-7; D may be TRBD1 (5 bases). The CDR3 totals 13 residues. With 2 bases removed from V and 5 bases from J, the gap between germline ends came to 11 bases. CDR1 SGHDT and CDR2 YYEEEE come from the germline V gene. The CDR3 DNA sequence: TGTGCCAGCAGCTTTCAGGGTAGAAACGAGCAGTACTTC. Translation: CASSFQGRNEQYF.

This clone was counted once. V usage is TRBV27 and J usage is TRBJ1-4, with D uncertain. CDR3 length: 12 amino acids. Germline V gives CDR1 MNHEY, CDR2 SMNVEV (reference sequence). Trimming cost V 8 bases and J 7 bases, with 11 bases left between them. CDR3: CASGSRGEKLFF. CDR3 DNA sequence: TGTGCCAGCGGGAGTCGGGGTGAAAAACTGTTTTTT.

The chain uses TRBV7-2 and TRBJ1-2; possibly TRBD1 for D (5 bases). This CDR3 is built from 15 residues. Per germline, CDR1 SGHTA and CDR2 FQGNSA. V was shortened by 4 bases and J by 5 bases, with 17 bases between the two germline ends. This chain's CDR3 is CASSSGQDTRYGYTF. The CDR3 DNA sequence: TGTGCCAGCAGCTCCGGCCAGGACACCCGTTATGGCTACACCTTC.

The V and J genes are TRBV18 and TRBJ1-1, with a possible D match to TRBD1 (6 bases). Trimming pared 2 bases from V and 5 bases from J, leaving 12 bases between. CDR3 length: 14 residues. The germline V gene encodes CDR1 KGHSH and CDR2 LQKENI. DNA of the CDR3: TGTGCCAGCTCACCAGGGATAGGGGGAACTGAAGCTTTCTTT. Translating gives CASSPGIGGTEAFF.